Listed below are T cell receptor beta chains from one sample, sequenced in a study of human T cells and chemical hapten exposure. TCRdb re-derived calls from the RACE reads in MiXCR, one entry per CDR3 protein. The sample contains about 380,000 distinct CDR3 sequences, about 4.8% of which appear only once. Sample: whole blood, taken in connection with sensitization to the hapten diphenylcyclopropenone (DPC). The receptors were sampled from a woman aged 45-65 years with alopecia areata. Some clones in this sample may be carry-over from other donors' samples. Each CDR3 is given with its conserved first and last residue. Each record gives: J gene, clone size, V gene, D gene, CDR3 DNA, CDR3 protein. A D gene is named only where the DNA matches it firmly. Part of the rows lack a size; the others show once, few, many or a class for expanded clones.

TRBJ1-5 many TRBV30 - TGTGCCTGGAGGGACAATAGCAATCAGCCCCAGCATTTT CAWRDNSNQPQHF
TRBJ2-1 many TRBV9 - TGTGCCAGCAGCGTCCAGGGCAATGAGCAGTTCTTC CASSVQGNEQFF
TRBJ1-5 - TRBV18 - TGTGCCAGCTCACCACGGCCGGGTATGAGCAATCAGCCCCAGCATTTT CASSPRPGMSNQPQHF
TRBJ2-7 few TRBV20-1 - TGCAGTGCTAGTACGATTGACGAGCAGTACTTC CSASTIDEQYF
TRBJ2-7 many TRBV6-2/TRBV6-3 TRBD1 TGTGCCAGCAGCCCCTCCGGGACAGGGGGCAACGAGCAGTACTTC CASSPSGTGGNEQYF
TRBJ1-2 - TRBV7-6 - TGTGCCAGCAGCCTTTTGGGGCAGCGCTATGGCTACACCTTC CASSLLGQRYGYTF
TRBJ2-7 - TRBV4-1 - TGCGCCAGCAGCCAAGATTTCCAGGAGGTGCGGTACTTC CASSQDFQEVRYF
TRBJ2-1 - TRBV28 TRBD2 TGTGCCAGCAGTTCTCCCGGGGGGACCACCTACAATGAGCAGTTCTTC CASSSPGGTTYNEQFF
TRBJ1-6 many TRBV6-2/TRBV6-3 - TGTGCCAGCAGTTATTGGGATAATTCACCCCTCCACTTT CASSYWDNSPLHF
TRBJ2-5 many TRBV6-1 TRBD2 TGTGCCAGCAGCCGGGGGACTAGCGGGAGGGCCGGAGAGACCCAGTACTTC CASSRGTSGRAGETQYF
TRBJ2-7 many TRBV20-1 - TGCAGTGCTAGGCTCCCCGGGAGAGAGCAGTACTTC CSARLPGREQYF
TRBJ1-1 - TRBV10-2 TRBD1 TGCGCCAGCAGATCACAGGGGGCCGCTGAAGCTTTCTTT CASRSQGAAEAFF
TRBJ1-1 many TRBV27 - TGTGCCAGCAGTAAAGGATCCAGGCCCACTGAAGCTTTCTTT CASSKGSRPTEAFF
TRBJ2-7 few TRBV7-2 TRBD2 TGTGCCAGCAGCCAATCCGGGACTAGCGGGGCCGAGCAGTACTTC CASSQSGTSGAEQYF
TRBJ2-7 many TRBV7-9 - TGTGCCAGCAGCTTAGCGGCAGGGACCACCTCCTACGAGCAGTACTTC CASSLAAGTTSYEQYF
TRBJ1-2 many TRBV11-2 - TGTGCCAGCAGCCCGGAGGCCGCGGTCCGGTGGGGCTACACCTTC CASSPEAAVRWGYTF
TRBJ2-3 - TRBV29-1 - TGCAGCGTTGAAATGTGGGGTAGAGCGGCGAGCACAGATACGCAGTATTTT CSVEMWGRAASTDTQYF
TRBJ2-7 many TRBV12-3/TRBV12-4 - TGTGCCAGCGCCAAAGGTGGGCAGTTCTACGAGCAGTACTTC CASAKGGQFYEQYF
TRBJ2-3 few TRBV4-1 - TGCGCCAGCAGCCAAGAATGGCTCCGCACAGATACGCAGTATTTT CASSQEWLRTDTQYF
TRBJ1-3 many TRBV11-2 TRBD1 TGTGCCAGCAGCTTAGACATGCGGGGACAGGCGTCCTCTGGAAACACCATATATTTT CASSLDMRGQASSGNTIYF
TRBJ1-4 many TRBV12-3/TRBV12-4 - TGTGCCAGCAGTGTGGACAGTAACCTTGAAAAACTGTTTTTT CASSVDSNLEKLFF
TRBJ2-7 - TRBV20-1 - TGCAGTGCCCCACCCCAGGTCGGTTGGGAGCAGTACTTC CSAPPQVGWEQYF
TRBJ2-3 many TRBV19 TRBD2 TGTGCCACGAAGTCCGGGACTAGCGCCGCTAGCACAGATACGCAGTATTTT CATKSGTSAASTDTQYF
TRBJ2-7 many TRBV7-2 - TGTGCCAGCAGCCTGGGCGGGACCTGGGCCTACGAGCAGTACTTC CASSLGGTWAYEQYF
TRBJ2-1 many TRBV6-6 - TGTGCCAGCAGTTCCCTGCAGCCCGCCTACAATGAGCAGTTCTTC CASSSLQPAYNEQFF
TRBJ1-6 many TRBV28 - TGTGCCAGCAGCCTCCCCACCCGACTGGTCAACTATAATTCACCCCTCCACTTT CASSLPTRLVNYNSPLHF
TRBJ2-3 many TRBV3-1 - TGTGCCAGCAGCCTTAAGGGGGGACGGCGCACAGATACGCAGTATTTT CASSLKGGRRTDTQYF
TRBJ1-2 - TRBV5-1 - TGCGCCAGCAGCTTGGGAGGCGTTCGTGGCTACACCTTC CASSLGGVRGYTF
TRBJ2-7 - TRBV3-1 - TGTGCCAGCAGCCACGATCCCGCGTCAGGGTCCTACGAGCAGTACTTC CASSHDPASGSYEQYF
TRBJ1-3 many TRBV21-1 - TGTGCCAGCAGCTGCAGGGACTCTGGAAACACCATATATTTT CASSCRDSGNTIYF
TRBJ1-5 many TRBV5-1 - TGCGCCAGCAGCTTGGTTGGGGAAAGGCCCCAGCATTTT CASSLVGERPQHF
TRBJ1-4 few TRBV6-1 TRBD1 TGTGCCAGCGGTGTGACAGGGCCTGAAAAACTGTTTTTT CASGVTGPEKLFF
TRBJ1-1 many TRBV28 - TGTGCCAGCAGTTTAGCGGTGGGCGGTGAAGCTTTCTTT CASSLAVGGEAFF